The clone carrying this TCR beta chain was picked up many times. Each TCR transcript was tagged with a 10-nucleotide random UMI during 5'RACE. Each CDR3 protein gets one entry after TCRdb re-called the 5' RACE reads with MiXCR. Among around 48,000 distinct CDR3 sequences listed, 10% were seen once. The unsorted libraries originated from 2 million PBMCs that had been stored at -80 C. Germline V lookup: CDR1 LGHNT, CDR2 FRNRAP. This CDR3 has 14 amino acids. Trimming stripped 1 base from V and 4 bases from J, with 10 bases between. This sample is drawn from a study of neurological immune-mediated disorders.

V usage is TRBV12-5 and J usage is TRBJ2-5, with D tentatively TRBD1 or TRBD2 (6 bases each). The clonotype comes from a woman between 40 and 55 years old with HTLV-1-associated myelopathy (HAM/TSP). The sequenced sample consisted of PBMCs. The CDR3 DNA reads TGTGCTAGTGGTTTGGAGGGGGGAAGAGAGACCCAGTACTTC. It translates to CASGLEGGRETQYF.